This T cell receptor beta chain was documented in a study of cytomegalovirus exposure and HLA in healthy donors. The PCR employed 60 Vbeta primers together with 13 Jbeta primers. The protocol was immunoSEQ multiplex PCR, while the TCRdb copy is restricted to in-frame clones and leaves out a portion. The profile shows around 120,000 clones, roughly four fifths of them singletons. CDR3 length: 16 amino acids. The V and J ends lost 7 bases and 0 bases respectively, with 16 bases between them. The germline V gene has CDR1 LNHDA and CDR2 SQIVND (reference sequence). Study conclusions and caveats: It was assumed in the presence/absence analyses that sequencing depth was roughly uniform across donors. The authors later found HLA-associated TCR beta chains more clonally expanded than equally common others. In most subjects, TCR beta sequences reportedly gave accurate predictions of HLA-A and HLA-B alleles.

As for this clone: Its antigen is as yet unknown.

The rearrangement links TRBV19 to TRBJ1-5; D ambiguous. Sequencing input: PBMCs. The sequence derives from a man aged 45-60 years in good health and CMV-seropositive. The CDR3 protein is CASKKARHDSNQPQHF. Here the CDR3 DNA reads TGTGCCAGTAAGAAGGCGAGACACGATAGCAATCAGCCCCAGCATTTT.